Shown below are 22 T cell receptor beta chains from a single sample sequenced in a study of blood T cell repertoires in COVID-19. Sequencing used immunoSEQ multiplex PCR; TCRdb keeps in-frame clones, though not all of them. The data show approximately 170,000 clones, roughly four fifths seen once. The specimen sequenced was peripheral blood. Receptors were obtained from a woman over 75 with COVID-19, enrolled during active disease.

The chain carries TRBV5-4 and TRBJ2-5; TRBD1 aligns across 7 bases. The CDR3 extends over 14 amino acids. The germline V gene encodes CDR1 SGHNT and CDR2 YYREEE (reference sequence). Unmatched junction bases numbered 3, after V lost 3 bases and J lost 1 base. CDR3 DNA sequence: TGTGCCAGCAGCTCTAGGGGGCCCCAAGAGACCCAGTACTTC. This translates into CASSSRGPQETQYF.

The chain has TRBV7-6 and TRBJ1-5; 12 bases agree with TRBD1. This CDR3 comprises 20 residues. V was clipped by 1 base and J by 5 bases; unmatched bases: 15. The germline V gene has CDR1 SGHVS and CDR2 FNYEAQ. Here the CDR3 reads CASSLGSVGTGGIVYQPQHF. The CDR3 DNA sequence: TGTGCCAGCAGCTTAGGTAGCGTGGGGACAGGGGGCATTGTGTATCAGCCCCAGCATTTT.

V and J are TRBV4-3 and TRBJ1-1; 11 bases agree with TRBD1. CDR3 size: 17 residues. J was trimmed by 2 bases and V by 3 bases; bases with no gene match: 8. CDR1 is LGHNA and CDR2 is YSLEER in the germline V gene. Here the CDR3 reads CASSQYRTGGVNTEAFF. CDR3 DNA: TGCGCCAGCAGCCAGTACCGGACAGGGGGCGTAAACACTGAAGCTTTCTTT.

The DNA for the CDR3 is TGTGCCAGCAGCTTTCCTCCGGACGGGGTCTACAATGAGCAGTTCTTC. As protein: CASSFPPDGVYNEQFF. The chain has TRBV7-9 and TRBJ2-1; possible D gene TRBD2, 5 bases. The CDR3 spans 16 residues. In germline, CDR1 is SEHNR, CDR2 FQNEAQ (reference sequence). V was pared by 3 bases and J by 3 bases, with 15 bases between.

The CDR3 nucleotides are TGCGCCAGCACCGTAAACCGGGACAGGGACAATGAGCAGTTCTTC. This encodes CASTVNRDRDNEQFF. The rearrangement joins TRBV5-1 to TRBJ2-1; 9 bases are a match to TRBD1. The CDR3 is 15 residues long. From germline, CDR1 is SGHRS and CDR2 YFSETQ. The ends lost 6 bases at V and 5 bases at J; junction bases unmatched: 9. Combining the CDR3 with reference TRBV5-1 and TRBJ2-1 gives the whole variable domain KAGVTQTPRYLIKTRGQQVTLSCSPISGHRSVSWYQQTPGQGLQFLFEYFSETQRNKGNFPGRFSGRQFSNSRSEMNVSTLELGDSALYLCASTVNRDRDNEQFFGPGTRLTVL.

This clone was seen only a few times. The V and J genes are TRBV13 and TRBJ1-6; the D gene is possibly TRBD1 (6 bases). In germline, CDR1 is PRHDT, CDR2 FYEKMQ (reference sequence). Trimming stripped 0 bases from V and 8 bases from J, with 11 bases between. CDR3 size: 15 residues. The CDR3 sequence is CASSLGYREDSPLHF. The CDR3 region has the DNA TGTGCCAGCAGCTTAGGATACAGGGAAGATTCACCCCTCCACTTT. The whole variable domain, filled in from reference TRBV13 and TRBJ1-6, reads AAGVIQSPRHLIKEKRETATLKCYPIPRHDTVYWYQQGPGQDPQFLISFYEKMQSDKGSIPDRFSAQQFSDYHSELNMSSLELGDSALYFCASSLGYREDSPLHFGNGTRLTVT.

V gene TRBV15 combines with J gene TRBJ2-1; 10 positions agree with TRBD2. The CDR3 extends over 15 amino acids. CDR1 LNHNV and CDR2 YYDKDF come from the germline V gene (reference sequence). V trimming: 1 base; J trimming: 8 bases; junction bases outside the gene matches: 5. The CDR3 here is CATSRVASGSDEQFF. DNA for the CDR3: TGTGCCACCAGCAGAGTGGCTAGCGGGAGCGATGAGCAGTTCTTC.

V is TRBV18 and J is TRBJ2-7, with TRBD1 matching over 7 bases. The germline V gene encodes CDR1 KGHSH and CDR2 LQKENI. J was trimmed by 4 bases and V by 3 bases; bases with no gene match: 9. The CDR3 consists of 15 residues. In DNA, the CDR3 is TGTGCCAGCTCACCCCCCGGAAGGGGGCGTTACGAGCAGTACTTC. It yields the protein CASSPPGRGRYEQYF.

V gene TRBV10-3 combines with J gene TRBJ2-1; TRBD2 might be the D (6 bases). V lost 10 bases to trimming and J lost 9 bases, with 25 bases between them. Germline CDR1 is ENHRY and CDR2 is SYGVKD. CDR3 length equals 15 residues. CDR3 in DNA: TGTGCCACCGGGTCTCCGGGACTCCGGGGATTTGAGCAGTTCTTC. It translates to CATGSPGLRGFEQFF.

Concerning this clone itself: The same CDR3 also results from other DNA sequences found in this sample. V gene TRBV27 combines with J gene TRBJ2-7; 11 nucleotides match TRBD2. The CDR3 loop spans 16 amino acids. Germline CDR1 and CDR2: MNHEY and SMNVEV (reference sequence). With 0 bases clipped from V and 2 bases from J, the junction kept 3 bases outside the gene matches. The CDR3 DNA sequence: TGTGCCAGCAGTTTATCTCTGGGACTAGCGGCCTACGAGCAGTACTTC. Protein sequence: CASSLSLGLAAYEQYF.

This chain joins TRBV28 and TRBJ1-2; 7 nucleotides match TRBD1. Looked up from germline, CDR1 is MDHEN and CDR2 is SYDVKM. The V gene end was trimmed by 6 bases and the J gene end by 5 bases; junction bases not matched to a gene: 3. This CDR3 has 12 amino acids. In DNA form, the CDR3 reads TGTGCCAGCAGACAGGGGTCGTATGGCTACACCTTC. This translates into CASRQGSYGYTF.

The chain carries TRBV18 and TRBJ2-5, with D tentatively TRBD2 (5 bases). The germline gives CDR1 KGHSH, CDR2 LQKENI. Trimming took 3 bases from V and 4 from J, leaving 15 bases between them. This CDR3 has 15 residues. The chain's CDR3 is CASSPRRGPGETQYF. DNA for the CDR3: TGTGCCAGCTCACCGCGGAGAGGGCCTGGAGAGACCCAGTACTTC.

This clone has just one count. The chain recombines TRBV27 with TRBJ2-5; TRBD1 matches at 9 bases. CDR1 is MNHEY, CDR2 SMNVEV, per germline (reference sequence). The CDR3 has 13 residues. V was clipped by 5 bases and J by 6 bases; unmatched bases: 4. CDR3 nucleotides: TGTGCCAGCAGTCGACAGGGGGTCCAGACCCAGTACTTC. It specifies CASSRQGVQTQYF.

The chain joins TRBV7-9 to TRBJ2-5; TRBD1 matches 9 bases. The junction had 3 bases not matched to a gene; V was cut back by 1 base and J by 3 bases. Germline V gene data show CDR1 as SEHNR and CDR2 as FQNEAQ (reference sequence). CDR3 length: 15 residues. Here the CDR3 DNA reads TGTGCCAGCAGCTTAGGGGACAGGGCTAAAGAGACCCAGTACTTC. This codes for CASSLGDRAKETQYF. The whole variable domain, remainder taken from reference TRBV7-9 and TRBJ2-5, is DTGVSQNPRHKITKRGQNVTFRCDPISEHNRLYWYRQTLGQGPEFLTYFQNEAQLEKSRLLSDRFSAERPKGSFSTLEIQRTEQGDSAMYLCASSLGDRAKETQYFGPGTRLLVL.

The V gene is TRBV15, the J gene TRBJ1-2; D may be TRBD1 (5 bases). CDR1 is LNHNV, CDR2 YYDKDF, per germline (reference sequence). CDR3 length: 13 amino acids. The V and J ends lost 3 bases and 8 bases respectively, with 13 bases between them. CDR3 sequence (DNA): TGTGCCACCAGCAGGAATAACCCAGGGGGCTACACCTTC. As protein: CATSRNNPGGYTF.

The chain combines TRBV28 with TRBJ2-1, with a tentative D call TRBD1 (5 bases). CDR1 and CDR2 from the germline V gene are MDHEN and SYDVKM. The V and J ends lost 1 base and 1 base respectively, with 11 bases between them. The CDR3 is 16 amino acids. This CDR3 is CASSLSRVISYNEQFF. The CDR3 DNA reads TGTGCCAGCAGTTTATCCAGGGTAATATCCTACAATGAGCAGTTCTTC.

The J gene is TRBJ2-5, the V gene TRBV19; 12 bases line up with TRBD2. The germline CDR1 and CDR2 sequences are LNHDA and SQIVND (reference sequence). This CDR3 has 16 residues. The junction had 9 bases not matched to a gene; V was cut back by 3 bases and J by 7 bases. CDR3 nucleotide sequence: TGTGCCAGTAGTATGTCGCTAGCGGGGGGGCGAGGGACCCAGTACTTC. It yields the protein CASSMSLAGGRGTQYF.

V and J are TRBV7-9 and TRBJ1-2, with TRBD1 matching 8 bases. V lost 5 bases to trimming and J lost 0 bases; unmatched junction nucleotides: 11. The CDR3 sequence is 17 residues long. Germline lookup yields CDR1 SEHNR and CDR2 FQNEAQ (reference sequence). CDR3 residues: CASSLGQGSGANYGYTF. The CDR3 DNA follows: TGTGCCAGCAGCCTCGGACAGGGAAGTGGAGCTAACTATGGCTACACCTTC. Based on the CDR3 plus reference TRBV7-9 and TRBJ1-2, the full variable domain is DTGVSQNPRHKITKRGQNVTFRCDPISEHNRLYWYRQTLGQGPEFLTYFQNEAQLEKSRLLSDRFSAERPKGSFSTLEIQRTEQGDSAMYLCASSLGQGSGANYGYTFGSGTRLTVV.

This sequence joins TRBV5-1 and TRBJ2-3; D possibly corresponds to TRBD2 (6 bases). CDR3 size: 14 residues. Germline V gene lookup returns CDR1 SGHRS and CDR2 YFSETQ. Trimming removed 6 bases at V and 6 bases at J, with 17 bases between. The CDR3, as DNA: TGCGCCAGCACGCGTGGAGGGAACGGGGATACGCAGTATTTT. This sequence encodes CASTRGGNGDTQYF.

The chain carries TRBV18 and TRBJ2-7; 8 positions match TRBD1. The CDR3 sequence is 15 residues long. Germline CDR1 and CDR2: KGHSH and LQKENI. Trimming removed 5 bases from V and 1 base from J; junction bases left unmatched: 7. The CDR3 DNA follows: TGTGCCAGCTCAGCTCTAGGACAGGGATCCTACGAGCAGTACTTC. Protein sequence: CASSALGQGSYEQYF.

This clone was detected a few times. This chain connects TRBV7-3 to TRBJ2-2; a possible D gene is TRBD1 (7 bases). V was trimmed by 4 bases and J by 4 bases, leaving 10 bases between them. CDR3 length: 14 amino acids. From germline, CDR1 is SGHTA and CDR2 FQGTGA. For the CDR3, the DNA is TGTGCCAGCAGCTCCCAGGGGGGCACCGGGGAGCTGTTTTTT. Translating it yields CASSSQGGTGELFF.

This clone has more than one count but fewer than ten. This chain links TRBV9 with TRBJ1-3; no clear D gene. Between the trimmed V and J ends, which lost 0 bases and 4 bases, there was a span of 8 bases. This CDR3 is 14 amino acids long. Germline V gene data show CDR1 as SGDLS and CDR2 as YYNGEE. The CDR3 coding sequence is TGTGCCAGCAGCGTAGGAGGGCTCGGAAACACCATATATTTT. Translating gives CASSVGGLGNTIYF.